The 8 T cell receptor beta chains reported below all come from one sample, sequenced in a study of cytomegalovirus exposure and HLA in healthy donors. Primers included in the PCR were 60 Vbeta and 13 Jbeta primers. Data came from immunoSEQ multiplex PCR; TCRdb stores just in-frame clones and leaves some out. This table holds approximately 140,000 clones, around 85% found once. The source material was PBMCs. The receptors shown here come from a man in his forties in good health and CMV-seropositive.

V gene TRBV10-3 combines with J gene TRBJ2-3; D not certain. CDR3 length equals 15 residues. Germline V gene data show CDR1 as ENHRY and CDR2 as SYGVKD. V gave up 3 bases and J gave up 1 base, with 11 bases separating them. CDR3 protein: CAISEGSLGTDTQYF. In nucleotides, the CDR3 is TGTGCCATCAGTGAAGGTAGCCTGGGCACAGATACGCAGTATTTT.

The J gene is TRBJ2-1, the V gene TRBV27; 11 positions match TRBD2. Germline V CDR1 and CDR2: MNHEY, SMNVEV (reference sequence). J was trimmed by 5 bases and V by 6 bases; bases with no gene match: 6. This CDR3 has 15 residues. CDR3 residues: CASSPTSGSDNEQFF. The CDR3 DNA reads as TGTGCCAGCAGCCCTACTAGCGGGAGTGACAATGAGCAGTTCTTC.

CDR3 in amino acids: CATSRDRLGTGHNEQFF. In DNA form, the CDR3 reads TGTGCCACCAGCAGAGATCGTCTCGGGACAGGGCATAATGAGCAGTTCTTC. The chain combines TRBV15 with TRBJ2-1; TRBD1 aligns across 9 bases. The CDR3 totals 17 residues. V lost 0 bases and J lost 7; bases outside the gene matches: 10. From germline, CDR1 is LNHNV and CDR2 YYDKDF (reference sequence).

The genes are TRBV5-6 and TRBJ1-1, with D maybe TRBD1 (5 bases). This CDR3 region has 13 residues. The V and J ends lost 0 bases and 7 bases respectively, with 10 bases between them. Germline V gene lookup returns CDR1 SGHDT and CDR2 YYEEEE. The CDR3 protein is CASSLGGGDEAFF. The CDR3 bases are TGTGCCAGCAGCTTGGGGGGGGGAGATGAAGCTTTCTTT.

The CDR3 nucleotides are TGCGCCAGCAGCTCTCAACAGGAGAACTATGGCTACACCTTC. Translated, it gives CASSSQQENYGYTF. The rearrangement uses TRBV5-1 and TRBJ1-2; tentative D call: TRBD1 (5 bases). The germline V and J ends were trimmed by 3 bases and 2 bases, with 11 bases remaining between them. CDR1 and CDR2 (germline): SGHRS, YFSETQ. The CDR3 spans 14 residues.

The rearrangement links TRBV5-1 to TRBJ1-4, with D unclear. The CDR3 sequence is 13 residues long. V lost 4 bases to trimming and J lost 11 bases, with 15 bases between them. Looked up from germline, CDR1 is SGHRS and CDR2 is YFSETQ. The CDR3 nucleotides read TGCGCCAGCAGCCTCACCGGAGAGGCCAAACTGTTTTTT. Its translation is CASSLTGEAKLFF.

The rearrangement joins TRBV7-9 to TRBJ2-7, with 10 bases identical to TRBD1. V was pared by 5 bases and J by 1 base, with 5 bases of the junction left unmatched. The CDR3 is made up of 15 amino acids. The germline gives CDR1 SEHNR, CDR2 FQNEAQ (reference sequence). This CDR3 is CASSGTGVGSYEQYF. CDR3 sequence (DNA): TGTGCCAGCAGCGGGACAGGGGTGGGTTCCTACGAGCAGTACTTC. The full variable domain, with the rest looked up from reference TRBV7-9 and TRBJ2-7, is DTGVSQNPRHKITKRGQNVTFRCDPISEHNRLYWYRQTLGQGPEFLTYFQNEAQLEKSRLLSDRFSAERPKGSFSTLEIQRTEQGDSAMYLCASSGTGVGSYEQYFGPGTRLTVT.

Only one count was recorded for this clone. V usage is TRBV25-1 and J usage is TRBJ1-2; 7 bases agree with TRBD1. The CDR3 sequence is 16 residues long. Trimming took 1 base from V and 2 from J; bases not matched to a gene: 7. The germline V gene has CDR1 MGHDK and CDR2 SYGVNS. DNA for the CDR3: TGTGCCAGCAGTGAATCTGACAGGGAAGTCAACTATGGCTACACCTTC. This codes for CASSESDREVNYGYTF.